A selection of T cell receptor beta chains follows, all from one sample in a study of blood T cell repertoires in COVID-19. Using immunoSEQ multiplex PCR, the repertoire was profiled, and TCRdb retains in-frame clones only, with some absent. The table records about 210,000 clones, around 86% of them present only once. Material: PBMCs or T cells enriched from blood (not recorded which). The receptors come from a woman between 45 and 60 years old with acute COVID-19. Both conserved end residues are part of each CDR3. The D gene is left open where the match is weak. Rows give clone size only sometimes, using once, few, many, or a class for an expanded clone.

CDR3 DNA	CDR3 protein	clone size	V gene	J gene	D gene
TGTGCCTGGAGTACCTGGGGGACAGGGGCATTCGGCAATCAGCCCCAGCATTTT	CAWSTWGTGAFGNQPQHF	NA	TRBV30	TRBJ1-5	TRBD1
TGTGCCAGCAGCTTGGGACAGGGGGCTTCTGAAGCTTTCTTT	CASSLGQGASEAFF	many	TRBV13	TRBJ1-1	TRBD1
TGTGCCAGTAGTAGAGCTAGCGGTAGTTCCTACAATGAGCAGTTCTTC	CASSRASGSSYNEQFF	few	TRBV19	TRBJ2-1	TRBD2
TGTGCCAGCAGTGAAGCGCAGGGGGGTCTTTCGGAAAAACTGTTTTTT	CASSEAQGGLSEKLFF	NA	TRBV6-1	TRBJ1-4	TRBD1
TGTGCCAGCTCACCACCGTCGGGAGTGGGGGCCGGGGAGCTGTTTTTT	CASSPPSGVGAGELFF	once	TRBV18	TRBJ2-2	NA
TGTGCCAGCAGCTTCTACGAGAACACCGGGGAGCTGTTTTTT	CASSFYENTGELFF	NA	TRBV7-6	TRBJ2-2	NA
TGTGCCAGCAGCGCGCTCGGCAGGTCAGCTATTGAAGCTTTCTTT	CASSALGRSAIEAFF	NA	TRBV7-8	TRBJ1-1	NA
TGTGCCAGTAGTAAGGGACTAGCGGGAGGGCGAACCGGGGAGCTGTTTTTT	CASSKGLAGGRTGELFF	NA	TRBV19	TRBJ2-2	TRBD2
TGTGCCAGCAGTTTTACTTTGCCCGCTGAAGCTTTCTTT	CASSFTLPAEAFF	NA	TRBV28	TRBJ1-1	NA
TGTGCCAGCAGCCAAGATGAAAGAAAGGGGCACGGGGAGCTGTTTTTT	CASSQDERKGHGELFF	NA	TRBV3-1/TRBV3-2	TRBJ2-2	NA
TGTGCCAGCAGATCTGCCGGGACAGGGGGGGGCGAGCAGTACTTC	CASRSAGTGGGEQYF	NA	TRBV6-5	TRBJ2-7	TRBD1